This T cell receptor (beta chain) derives from a study of technical replicates of blood from a few donors. Libraries were prepared by immunoSEQ multiplex PCR; TCRdb keeps only in-frame clonotypes and omits some of them. The sample yields over 65,000 clones, roughly 98% seen once. Material: T cells isolated from PBMCs. The sequence came from a human donor in good health.

The CDR3 DNA sequence: TGCGCCAGCAGCTGGGGAGGGGGACCCAGCTCTGGAAACACCATATATTTT. Its protein is CASSWGGGPSSGNTIYF. The gene calls are TRBV5-1 and TRBJ1-3; a possible D gene is TRBD1 (6 bases). Germline V lookup: CDR1 SGHRS, CDR2 YFSETQ. The CDR3 has 17 amino acids. V was trimmed by 3 bases and J by 0 bases, leaving 16 bases between them.